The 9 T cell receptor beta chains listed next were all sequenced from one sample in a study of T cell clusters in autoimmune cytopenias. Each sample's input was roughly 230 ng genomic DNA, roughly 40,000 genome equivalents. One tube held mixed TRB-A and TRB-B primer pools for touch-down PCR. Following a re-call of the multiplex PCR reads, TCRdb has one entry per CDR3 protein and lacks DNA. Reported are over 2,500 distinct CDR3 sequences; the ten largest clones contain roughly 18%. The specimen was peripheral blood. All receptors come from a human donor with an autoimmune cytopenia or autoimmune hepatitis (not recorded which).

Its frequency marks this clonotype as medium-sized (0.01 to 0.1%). CDR3 in amino acids: CASSYGDITDTQYF. The chain links TRBV6-5 to TRBJ2-3; the TRBD1 assignment by TCRdb is unverifiable without DNA. The CDR3 totals 14 residues. The germline CDR1 and CDR2 sequences are MNHEY and SVGAGI.

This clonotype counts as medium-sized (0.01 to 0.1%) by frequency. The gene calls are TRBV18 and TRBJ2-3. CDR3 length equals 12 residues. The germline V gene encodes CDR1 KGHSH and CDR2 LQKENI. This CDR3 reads CASSPRPDTQYF.

The CDR3: CASSTRVPPTGRRGPNEKLFF. The chain joins TRBV19 to TRBJ1-4; the D call from TCRdb, TRBD1, cannot be confirmed without DNA. The germline V gene encodes CDR1 LNHDA and CDR2 SQIVND (reference sequence). The CDR3 runs 21 residues.

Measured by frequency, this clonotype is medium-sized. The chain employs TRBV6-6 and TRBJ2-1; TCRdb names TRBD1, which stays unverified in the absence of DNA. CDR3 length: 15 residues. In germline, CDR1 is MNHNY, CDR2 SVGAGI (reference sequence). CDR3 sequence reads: CASSYRGYSYNEQFF.

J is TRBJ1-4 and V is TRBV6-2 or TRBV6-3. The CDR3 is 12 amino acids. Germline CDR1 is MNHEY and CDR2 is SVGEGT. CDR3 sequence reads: CASTFDPEKLFF.

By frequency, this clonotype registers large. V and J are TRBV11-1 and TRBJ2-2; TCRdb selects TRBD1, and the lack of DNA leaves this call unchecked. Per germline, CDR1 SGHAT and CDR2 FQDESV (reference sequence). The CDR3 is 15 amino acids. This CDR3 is CASSLGQGHTGELFF.

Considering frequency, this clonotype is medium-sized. CDR3: CASSSQGAGYGYTF. The chain joins TRBV12-3 or TRBV12-4 to TRBJ1-2; without DNA, the TCRdb call of TRBD1 cannot be checked. The CDR3 length is 14 residues.

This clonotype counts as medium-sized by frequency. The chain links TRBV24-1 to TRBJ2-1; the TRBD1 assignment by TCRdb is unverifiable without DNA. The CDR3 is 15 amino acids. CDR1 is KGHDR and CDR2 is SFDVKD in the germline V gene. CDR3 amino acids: CATSFDRGRRSEQFF.

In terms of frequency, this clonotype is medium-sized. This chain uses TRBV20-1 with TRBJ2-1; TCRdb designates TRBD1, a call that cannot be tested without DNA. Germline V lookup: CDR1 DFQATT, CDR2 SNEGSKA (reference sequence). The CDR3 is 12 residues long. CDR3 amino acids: CSASRGDNEQFF.